Listed here are 2 T cell receptor beta chains from one sample, sequenced in a study of vaccination and CD4 T cells after COVID-19. Sequenced with the Oncomine TCR Beta short-read assay was DNA taken from cultured CD4+ T cells. A single record per CDR3 protein comes from TCRdb applying MiXCR to the PCR reads. The sample records almost 6,500 distinct CDR3 sequences, 60% to 85% being singletons. No antigen is known for these receptors. Described treatment: 10-day PBMC culture with coronavirus spike peptide pools or control peptides (ViraFEST assay). Material: CD4+ T cells from blood, cultured in vitro. The receptors were gathered from a human donor who had recovered from COVID-19.

V usage is TRBV28 and J usage is TRBJ1-5; D gene uncertain. This CDR3 contains 16 residues. Trimming took off 2 bases at V and 4 bases at J, with 15 bases between the two ends. CDR1 MDHEN and CDR2 SYDVKM come from the germline V gene. In nucleotides, the CDR3 is TGTGCCAGCAGTTTAAAGAAGTTCTGGGGAAATCAGCCCCAGCATTTT. It codes for CASSLKKFWGNQPQHF.

The chain uses TRBV20-1 and TRBJ2-3; a weak D match, TRBD2 (5 bases). Germline lookup yields CDR1 DFQATT and CDR2 SNEGSKA (reference sequence). The CDR3 is 20 amino acids. Trimming stripped 5 bases from V and 1 base from J, with 31 bases between. The CDR3 sequence: CSARLTDGGRRTSRTDTQYF. The CDR3 DNA sequence: TGCAGTGCTCGCTTAACGGACGGCGGAAGGAGGACTTCCCGCACAGATACGCAGTATTTT.